A selection of T cell receptor beta chains follows, all from one sample in a study of blood T cell repertoires in COVID-19. Using immunoSEQ multiplex PCR, the repertoire was profiled, and TCRdb retains in-frame clones only, with some absent. This sample has approximately 500,000 clones; approximately 88% occur once, and the top ten carry roughly 7.4%. Material: peripheral blood. These receptors originate from a woman aged 45-59 years with COVID-19, enrolled during active disease. CDR3s include the opening cysteine and the closing phenylalanine or tryptophan. The order of the fields is D gene, V gene, CDR3 length, clone size, J gene, CDR3 protein, CDR3 DNA. The D gene is left open where the match is weak. The size field is filled for only some rows; it gives once, few, many or a size class.

.	TRBV5-1	12	.	TRBJ1-1	CASSLKKGLAFF	TGCGCCAGCAGCTTGAAAAAGGGGCTAGCTTTCTTT
TRBD1	TRBV5-6	11	.	TRBJ1-2	CASSAQGDYTF	TGTGCCAGCAGCGCACAGGGGGACTACACCTTC
.	TRBV5-5	15	.	TRBJ1-5	CASSTAGTPNQPQHF	TGTGCCAGCAGCACGGCCGGGACACCGAATCAGCCCCAGCATTTT
TRBD1	TRBV18	15	.	TRBJ1-1	CASSPGGTGETEAFF	TGTGCCAGCTCACCTGGGGGGACAGGGGAAACTGAAGCTTTCTTT
TRBD1	TRBV7-6	15	.	TRBJ1-3	CASSSRQGGGNTIYF	TGTGCCAGCAGCAGTAGACAGGGGGGCGGAAACACCATATATTTT
TRBD2	TRBV5-1	14	.	TRBJ2-1	CASSLGGGRDEQFF	TGCGCCAGCAGCTTGGGCGGGGGACGCGATGAGCAGTTCTTC
.	TRBV24-1	14	.	TRBJ1-5	CATSQGKSNQPQHF	TGTGCCACCAGTCAGGGGAAGAGCAATCAGCCCCAGCATTTT
.	TRBV11-2	15	.	TRBJ2-1	CASSLGRLAYNEQFF	TGTGCCAGCAGCTTAGGCAGGTTGGCCTACAATGAGCAGTTCTTC
.	TRBV6-5	15	.	TRBJ1-5	CASSPAGRGNQPQHF	TGTGCCAGCAGCCCCGCGGGGCGAGGCAATCAGCCCCAGCATTTT
TRBD1	TRBV6-1	15	few	TRBJ1-5	CASSDIRQGRQPQHF	TGTGCCAGCAGTGACATCAGACAGGGTAGGCAGCCCCAGCATTTT
.	TRBV18	15	.	TRBJ2-1	CASSVLSEAYNEQFF	TGTGCCAGCTCGGTACTCTCGGAGGCCTACAATGAGCAGTTCTTC
.	TRBV10-3	14	.	TRBJ1-1	CAISVGGKATEAFF	TGTGCCATCAGCGTAGGGGGTAAGGCCACTGAAGCTTTCTTT
TRBD2	TRBV5-1	16	once	TRBJ2-1	CASSPGAGGLVNEQFF	TGCGCCAGCAGCCCGGGAGCGGGGGGGCTTGTTAACGAGCAGTTCTTC
TRBD1	TRBV7-9	13	.	TRBJ2-7	CASTGTEDYEQYF	TGTGCCAGCACTGGGACAGAAGATTACGAGCAGTACTTC
TRBD1	TRBV12-5	19	.	TRBJ2-6	CASGLADRGESSGANVLTF	TGTGCTAGTGGTTTGGCTGACAGGGGAGAGAGCTCTGGGGCCAACGTCCTGACTTTC
.	TRBV29-1	14	.	TRBJ1-2	CSVCCPGGASGYTF	TGCAGCGTTTGTTGCCCCGGGGGGGCCAGTGGCTACACCTTC
.	TRBV7-9	11	.	TRBJ2-7	CASSSNYEQYF	TGTGCCAGCAGCTCAAACTACGAGCAGTACTTC
.	TRBV7-9	17	.	TRBJ1-3	CASSLATARYSGNTIYF	TGTGCCAGCAGCTTAGCGACAGCAAGATACTCTGGAAACACCATATATTTT